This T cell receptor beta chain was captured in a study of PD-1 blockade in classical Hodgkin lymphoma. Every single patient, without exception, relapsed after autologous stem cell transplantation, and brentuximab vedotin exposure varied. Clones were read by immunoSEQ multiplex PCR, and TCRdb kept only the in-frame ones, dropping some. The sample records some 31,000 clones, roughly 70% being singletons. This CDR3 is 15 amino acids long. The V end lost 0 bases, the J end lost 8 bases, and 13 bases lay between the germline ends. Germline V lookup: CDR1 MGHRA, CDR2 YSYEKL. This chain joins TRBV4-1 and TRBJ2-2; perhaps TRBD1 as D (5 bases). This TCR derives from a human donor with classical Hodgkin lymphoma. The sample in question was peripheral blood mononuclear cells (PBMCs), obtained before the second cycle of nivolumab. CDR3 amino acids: CASSQEGQTVGELFF. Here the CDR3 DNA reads TGCGCCAGCAGCCAAGAGGGTCAGACAGTTGGGGAGCTGTTTTTT.